This T cell receptor (beta chain) was sequenced for a study of T cell responses to AZD1222 COVID-19 vaccine. The method was immunoSEQ multiplex PCR; TCRdb's version includes in-frame clones alone and lacks a portion of them. Found here are 100,000 to 150,000 clones, 88% of them singletons; the top ten hold roughly 4%. CDR1 and CDR2 (germline): MNHEY, SMNVEV (reference sequence). V lost 5 bases, J lost 5 bases, and 5 bases stayed unmatched. This CDR3 is 14 amino acids long. The J gene is TRBJ1-5, the V gene TRBV27; TRBD1 matches 8 bases. The material was peripheral blood, obtained on day 0 of AZD1222 vaccination. The receptor comes from an adult in good health. Here the CDR3 DNA reads TGTGCCAGCAGTCCAGACAGGGGATATCAGCCCCAGCATTTT. This gives the protein CASSPDRGYQPQHF.